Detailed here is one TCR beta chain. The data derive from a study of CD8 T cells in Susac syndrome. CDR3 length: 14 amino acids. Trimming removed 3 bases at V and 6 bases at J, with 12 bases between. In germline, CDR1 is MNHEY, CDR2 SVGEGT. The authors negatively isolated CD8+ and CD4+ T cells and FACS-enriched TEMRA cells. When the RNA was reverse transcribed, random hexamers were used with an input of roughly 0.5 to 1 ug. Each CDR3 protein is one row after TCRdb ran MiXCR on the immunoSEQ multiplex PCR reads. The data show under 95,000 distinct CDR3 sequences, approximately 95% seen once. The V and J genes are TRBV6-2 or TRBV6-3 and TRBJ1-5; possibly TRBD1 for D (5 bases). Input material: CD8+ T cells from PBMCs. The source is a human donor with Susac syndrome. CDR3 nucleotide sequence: TGTGCCAGCAGTTATTCAGGGCGCGGTCAGCCCCAGCATTTT. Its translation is CASSYSGRGQPQHF.